The 8 T cell receptor beta chains given below trace back to one sample, sequenced in a study of CXCR3-negative and CXCR3-positive naive CD8 T cells. Antigen specificity for these receptors is unknown. UMI-labeled 5' RACE TRB cDNA libraries were prepared from the cells. TCRdb reprocessed the 5' RACE reads and stores each CDR3 protein as one record, lacking DNA. The table for this sample gives around 80,000 distinct CDR3 sequences. Findings and limits, study-wide: Greater hydrophobicity was found in TRB CDR3s of CXCR3-positive naive cells than of CXCR3-negative naive cells.

The sample comprised naive CXCR3+ CD8+ T cells from blood. Subset denoted: CD45RO-CCR7+CD27+CD95- naive CD8+ T cells expressing CXCR3 (TNR3+). Source of these receptors: a human donor in good health. Some clones in this sample may be carry-over from other donors' samples.

The V gene is TRBV5-1, the J gene TRBJ2-1; lacking DNA, the TRBD2 call made by TCRdb goes unchecked. This CDR3 spans 15 amino acids. Germline V lookup: CDR1 SGHRS, CDR2 YFSETQ. The CDR3 is CASSDSGRAGNEQFF.

This sequence joins TRBV7-9 and TRBJ2-1. The CDR3 covers 13 residues. In germline, CDR1 is SEHNR, CDR2 FQNEAQ (reference sequence). CDR3 loop: CASSSALLYEQFF.

V is TRBV7-9 and J is TRBJ1-1; TCRdb gives TRBD1 as the D gene, but with no DNA this cannot be confirmed. Per the germline V gene, CDR1 is SEHNR and CDR2 is FQNEAQ (reference sequence). The CDR3 has 12 residues. The CDR3 protein is CASSPSGQGSFF.

The J gene is TRBJ2-7, the V gene TRBV5-1; TCRdb's D call, TRBD1, is unchecked because there is no DNA. This CDR3 has 15 amino acids. CDR1 SGHRS and CDR2 YFSETQ come from the germline V gene. The chain's CDR3 is CATAPRDRNTYEQYF.

The CDR3 protein is CSARAGSGTYLRSYNEQFF. The chain links TRBV20-1 to TRBJ2-1; the TCRdb call, TRBD2, lacks DNA for checking. The CDR3 runs 19 residues. Germline-derived CDR1 and CDR2 are DFQATT and SNEGSKA (reference sequence).

V is TRBV2 and J is TRBJ2-1; TCRdb gives TRBD2 as the D gene, but with no DNA this cannot be confirmed. This CDR3 spans 19 amino acids. CDR1 and CDR2 from the germline V gene are SNHLY and FYNNEI. This chain's CDR3 is CASLSRAGPTKSSYNEQFF.

This sequence joins TRBV12-3 or TRBV12-4 and TRBJ2-3. The CDR3 length is 14 residues. CDR3: CASRSSRSTDTQYF.

This chain joins TRBV29-1 and TRBJ1-1; TCRdb designates TRBD1, a call that cannot be tested without DNA. CDR3 length equals 13 residues. From germline, CDR1 is SQVTM and CDR2 ANQGSEA. The CDR3 is CSVAPGRVTEAFF.